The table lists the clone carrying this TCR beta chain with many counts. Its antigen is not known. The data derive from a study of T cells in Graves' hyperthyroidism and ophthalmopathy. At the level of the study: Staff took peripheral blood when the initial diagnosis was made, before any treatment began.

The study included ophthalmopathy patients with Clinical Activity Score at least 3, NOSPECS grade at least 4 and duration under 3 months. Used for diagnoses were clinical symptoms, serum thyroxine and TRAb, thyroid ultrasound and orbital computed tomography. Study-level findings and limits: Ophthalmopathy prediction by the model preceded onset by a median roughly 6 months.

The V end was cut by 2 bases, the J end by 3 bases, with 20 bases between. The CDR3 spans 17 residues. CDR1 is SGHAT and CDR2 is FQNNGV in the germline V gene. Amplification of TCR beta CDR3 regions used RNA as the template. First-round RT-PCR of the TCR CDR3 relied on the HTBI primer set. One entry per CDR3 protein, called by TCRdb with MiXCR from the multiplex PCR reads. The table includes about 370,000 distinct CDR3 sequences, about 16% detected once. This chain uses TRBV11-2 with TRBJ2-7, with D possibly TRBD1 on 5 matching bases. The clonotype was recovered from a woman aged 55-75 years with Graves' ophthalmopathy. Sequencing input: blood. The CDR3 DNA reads TGTGCCAGCAGCTTAACACGGCCCGCGGCAGGGATCTACGAGCAGTACTTC. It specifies CASSLTRPAAGIYEQYF. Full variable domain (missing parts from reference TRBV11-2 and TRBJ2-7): EAGVAQSPRYKIIEKRQSVAFWCNPISGHATLYWYQQILGQGPKLLIQFQNNGVVDDSQLPKDRFSAERLKGVDSTLKIQPAKLEDSAVYLCASSLTRPAAGIYEQYFGPGTRLTVT.